Sequencing of this TCR beta chain was carried out in a study of T cell repertoires in cytomegalovirus infection. About the research overall: Indications of both CMV infection and matching HLA type were provided by public TCR beta signatures.

TCRdb used MiXCR to reprocess the reads, holding one entry per CDR3 protein. The sample yields approximately 990,000 distinct CDR3 sequences, around a third seen once. In the case of this clonotype: What it binds is not known.

Trimming pared 6 bases from V and 6 bases from J, leaving 20 bases between. Germline values: CDR1 ENHRY, CDR2 SYGVKD. This CDR3 region has 15 residues. This clonotype originated in a human donor in good health (CMV status not recorded). Some clones in this sample may be carry-over from other donors' samples. The chain couples TRBV10-3 to TRBJ1-1; tentative D call: TRBD1 (5 bases). This specimen consisted of cultured CD8+ T cells from PBMCs, obtained from culture after CMV antigen stimulation. The CDR3 nucleotides read TGTGCCATCAGCTCCCGGGACCGCGAACGGGCTGAAGCTTTCTTT. It yields the protein CAISSRDRERAEAFF.